Sequencing of this TCR beta chain was carried out in a study of T cell responses to AZD1222 COVID-19 vaccine. Overall study results and limits: Baseline testing showed seropositivity in only a handful of AZD1222 recipients. Mostly white British, mostly female donors; authors suggested clonal diversity may be underestimated.

Germline values: CDR1 MDHEN, CDR2 SYDVKM. Trimming left V 1 base short and J 1 base short, with 8 bases between. This CDR3 has 14 amino acids. As regards this clone: Its antigen is unidentified.

TCRdb's copy holds only in-frame clones and misses some; the assay was immunoSEQ multiplex PCR. The sample records 97,000 or so clones, around nine tenths being singletons. The sequence derives from an adult in good health. Sequences were derived from peripheral blood, sampled on day 0 of AZD1222 vaccination. The chain is built from TRBV28 and TRBJ2-7, with TRBD2 as a possible D gene (6 bases). CDR3 DNA: TGTGCCAGCAGTTTATTAGCGGAATCCTACGAGCAGTACTTC. It translates to CASSLLAESYEQYF.